The present entry profiles one T cell receptor beta chain with its context. Its target is unknown. Data came from immunoSEQ multiplex PCR; TCRdb stores just in-frame clones and leaves some out. The table has fewer than 80,000 clones, roughly 83% seen once. The entry originates in a study of radiation and T cells in renal cell carcinoma. Study-wide points: From baseline, blood top tumor clonotypes peaked at 2 weeks post-radiation.

The time point was: blood 4 weeks post-SBRT, at nephrectomy. Treatment here: 15 Gy SBRT to primary tumor, nephrectomy 4 weeks later. After SBRT, blood was collected at 2 and 4 weeks, plus baseline. This renal cell carcinoma was of the clear cell type. The source material was blood, sampled from a patient whose treatment included radiotherapy and nephrectomy. The TCR sequence derives from a woman aged 55-70 years with renal cell carcinoma.

The CDR3 is CASSFLARYLSGANVLTF. The CDR3 DNA follows: TGTGCCAGCAGCTTCCTAGCGCGCTACCTCTCTGGGGCCAACGTCCTGACTTTC. V gene TRBV7-2 combines with J gene TRBJ2-6; D may be TRBD2 (6 bases). CDR1 and CDR2 (germline): SGHTA, FQGNSA. This CDR3 comprises 18 residues. Trimming pared 3 bases from V and 0 bases from J, leaving 15 bases between. The complete variable domain, with remaining parts taken from reference TRBV7-2 and TRBJ2-6, reads GAGVSQSPSNKVTEKGKDVELRCDPISGHTALYWYRQSLGQGLEFLIYFQGNSAPDKSGLPSDRFSAERTGGSVSTLTIQRTQQEDSAVYLCASSFLARYLSGANVLTFGAGSRLTVL.